This passage covers 23 T cell receptor beta chains from one sample sequenced in a study of blood T cell repertoires in COVID-19. The protocol was immunoSEQ multiplex PCR, while the TCRdb copy is restricted to in-frame clones and leaves out a portion. The sample lists hundreds of thousands of clones; 85% to 90% were seen once. Sequencing was carried out using peripheral blood. The receptors originated from a man aged 80 or over with acute or convalescent COVID-19.

The chain carries TRBV24-1 and TRBJ2-1; D perhaps matches TRBD2 (6 bases). Germline-derived CDR1 and CDR2 are KGHDR and SFDVKD. Trimming took 5 bases from V and 8 from J, leaving 12 bases between them. The CDR3 is made up of 13 amino acids. CDR3 in DNA: TGTGCCACCAGTGGGGAGGCTTTGGATGAGCAGTTCTTC. This sequence encodes CATSGEALDEQFF.

The rearrangement joins TRBV5-1 to TRBJ2-7, with 9 bases that match TRBD1. Germline CDR1 SGHRS, CDR2 YFSETQ. The junction had 9 bases not matched to a gene; V was cut back by 2 bases and J by 6 bases. CDR3 length: 15 amino acids. For the CDR3, the DNA is TGCGCCAGCAGCTTACCGAGGACAGGGGTGAGCGAGCAGTACTTC. It specifies CASSLPRTGVSEQYF.

The chain joins TRBV5-8 to TRBJ2-1; tentatively, D is TRBD2 (6 bases). Germline assignment: CDR1 SGHTS and CDR2 YDEGEE. Trimming took 5 bases from V and 6 from J, leaving 18 bases between them. The CDR3 extends over 15 amino acids. CDR3 region: CASSSFSGLGNEQFF. The CDR3 DNA is TGTGCCAGCAGTTCGTTTAGCGGCCTGGGCAATGAGCAGTTCTTC.

This sequence joins TRBV4-2 and TRBJ2-5, with no clear D. Trimming took 0 bases from V and 3 from J, leaving 8 bases between them. The germline V gene has CDR1 LGHNA and CDR2 YNFKEQ. The CDR3 spans 14 residues. CDR3 region: CASSQDSQKETQYF. The DNA of the CDR3 is TGTGCCAGCAGCCAAGATTCGCAGAAAGAGACCCAGTACTTC.

This clone occurred once. The V call is TRBV10-3, the J call TRBJ1-2; 8 nucleotides match TRBD1. The CDR3 runs 14 residues. The germline V gene has CDR1 ENHRY and CDR2 SYGVKD. V gave up 6 bases and J gave up 8 bases; unmatched junction bases: 11. The CDR3 coding sequence is TGTGCCATCAGGAGCGACAGGGGAAACGGGGGCTACACCTTC. Translated, it gives CAIRSDRGNGGYTF.

This clone was recorded only once. The rearrangement joins TRBV6-2 or TRBV6-3 to TRBJ2-7; D might be TRBD1 (8 bases). Between the trimmed V and J ends, which lost 0 bases and 3 bases, there was a span of 15 bases. Germline V gene lookup returns CDR1 MNHEY and CDR2 SVGEGT. The CDR3 totals 16 residues. The CDR3 loop reads CASSYSGQGGHYEQYF. CDR3 nucleotide sequence: TGTGCCAGCAGTTACTCAGGACAGGGAGGGCACTACGAGCAGTACTTC.

The gene calls are TRBV15 and TRBJ2-1; possibly TRBD1 for D (6 bases). V gave up 2 bases and J gave up 0 bases, with 14 bases separating them. Germline CDR1 reads LNHNV; CDR2 reads YYDKDF (reference sequence). This CDR3 contains 17 residues. The chain's CDR3 is CATSRNRDTYSYNEQFF. The CDR3 DNA follows: TGTGCCACCAGCAGAAACCGGGACACCTACTCCTACAATGAGCAGTTCTTC.

The chain employs TRBV28 and TRBJ1-2; a possible D gene is TRBD1 (6 bases). The germline V gene encodes CDR1 MDHEN and CDR2 SYDVKM. The V gene lost 6 bases and the J gene lost 6 bases, with 11 bases spanning the gap. CDR3 length: 12 amino acids. CDR3 sequence: CASRKQGDGYTF. DNA for the CDR3: TGTGCCAGCAGGAAACAGGGAGATGGCTACACCTTC.

This clone was counted once. This chain uses TRBV30 with TRBJ1-1; D is perhaps TRBD1 (6 bases). The germline V gene encodes CDR1 GTSNPN and CDR2 SVGIG (reference sequence). CDR3 length: 12 residues. CDR3 loop: CGGQSTYTEAFF. The CDR3 DNA is TGTGGTGGACAGTCTACGTACACTGAAGCTTTCTTT. Supplemented by reference TRBV30 and TRBJ1-1, the full variable domain reads SQTIHQWPATLVQPVGSPLSLECTVEGTSNPNLYWYRQAAGRGLQLLFYSVGIGQISSEVPQNLSASRPQDRQFILSSKKLLLSDSGFYLCGGQSTYTEAFFGQGTRLTVV.

This clone was recorded once. The chain joins TRBV7-3 to TRBJ1-1; 8 bases are a match to TRBD1. This CDR3 has 18 amino acids. V lost 2 bases to trimming and J lost 0 bases; unmatched junction nucleotides: 11. The V gene's germline CDR1 is SGHTA and CDR2 FQGTGA. The CDR3 DNA reads TGTGCCAGCAGCTTATATAAACTGGGGACAGGAGTGAACACTGAAGCTTTCTTT. Its translation: CASSLYKLGTGVNTEAFF.

The chain combines TRBV7-2 with TRBJ1-2, with D possibly TRBD1 on 6 matching bases. CDR1 is SGHTA, CDR2 FQGNSA, per germline. V was trimmed by 6 bases and J by 4 bases, leaving 24 bases between them. The CDR3 extends over 17 amino acids. The CDR3 sequence: CASSPNVGTLSVYGYTF. CDR3 nucleotides: TGTGCCAGCAGTCCTAACGTCGGGACACTGAGTGTCTATGGCTACACCTTC.

V is TRBV7-6 and J is TRBJ1-3, with 7 bases that match TRBD1. Germline V lookup: CDR1 SGHVS, CDR2 FNYEAQ. The CDR3 length is 16 residues. J was trimmed by 1 base and V by 5 bases; bases with no gene match: 8. CDR3 nucleotides: TGTGCCAGCAGCACTCCCGGGACAGCTTCTGGAAACACCATATATTTT. It specifies CASSTPGTASGNTIYF.

V is TRBV7-2 and J is TRBJ2-6, with 7 bases matching TRBD1. Looked up from germline, CDR1 is SGHTA and CDR2 is FQGNSA. The V gene end was trimmed by 4 bases and the J gene end by 0 bases; junction bases not matched to a gene: 6. The CDR3 consists of 17 residues. The CDR3 nucleotides read TGTGCCAGCAGCTCTTCAGGGGGAGCCTCTGGGGCCAACGTCCTGACTTTC. Protein sequence: CASSSSGGASGANVLTF.

In its sample, this clone was seen a few times. The chain links TRBV29-1 to TRBJ2-7; unclear D gene. Germline CDR1 is SQVTM and CDR2 is ANQGSEA. The CDR3 is 14 residues long. The V and J ends lost 0 bases and 0 bases respectively, with 9 bases between them. For the CDR3, the DNA is TGCAGCGTTGAAGACGGGTCCGTCTCCTACGAGCAGTACTTC. Residues: CSVEDGSVSYEQYF.

V gene TRBV6-1 combines with J gene TRBJ2-1; D remains unclear. CDR1 and CDR2 from the germline V gene are MNHNS and SASEGT. Trimming shortened V by 2 bases and J by 0 bases, and 11 bases separated the two germline ends. CDR3 length: 16 amino acids. CDR3 in amino acids: CASSESVRSSYNEQFF. The CDR3 coding sequence is TGTGCCAGCAGTGAATCGGTCCGGAGCTCCTACAATGAGCAGTTCTTC.

This chain uses TRBV6-5 with TRBJ1-1; 8 positions agree with TRBD1. Germline-derived CDR1 and CDR2 are MNHEY and SVGAGI. This CDR3 has 14 residues. V was clipped by 5 bases and J by 1 base; unmatched bases: 3. CDR3 nucleotides: TGTGCCAGCAGTAAGGACAGGGAGAACACTGAAGCTTTCTTT. It specifies CASSKDRENTEAFF.

This clone has just a few counts. The V gene is TRBV6-4, the J gene TRBJ2-1, with 10 bases fitting TRBD1. The CDR3 has 15 amino acids. V lost 6 bases, J lost 4 bases, and 6 bases stayed unmatched. In germline, CDR1 is MRHNA, CDR2 SNTAGT. CDR3 DNA: TGTGCCAGCAGCTCGGACAGGGGGGGTTACAATGAGCAGTTCTTC. Its translation is CASSSDRGGYNEQFF.

The chain is built from TRBV7-2 and TRBJ2-3; D possibly corresponds to TRBD1 (6 bases). This CDR3 comprises 15 residues. Trimming took 5 bases from V and 5 from J, leaving 17 bases between them. From germline, CDR1 is SGHTA and CDR2 FQGNSA. The DNA for the CDR3 is TGTGCCAGCAGCGCAGGGCAGGGGAGACTAGATACGCAGTATTTT. Its translation: CASSAGQGRLDTQYF.

The rearrangement joins TRBV18 to TRBJ2-7, with 13 bases fitting TRBD2. Germline-derived CDR1 and CDR2 are KGHSH and LQKENI. The CDR3 runs to 15 residues. J was trimmed by 2 bases and V by 6 bases; bases with no gene match: 4. CDR3 nucleotides: TGTGCCAGCTCGCGGGGACTAGCGGGAACCTACGAGCAGTACTTC. Its protein product is CASSRGLAGTYEQYF.

This clone was counted a few times. V is TRBV15 and J is TRBJ1-5; D possibly corresponds to TRBD1 (5 bases). Trimming left V 0 bases short and J 6 bases short, with 6 bases between. The CDR3 contains 13 residues. Germline V gives CDR1 LNHNV, CDR2 YYDKDF (reference sequence). DNA of the CDR3: TGTGCCACCAGCAGAGAGGGGGGTCAGCCCCAGCATTTT. Translating it yields CATSREGGQPQHF.

This clone has only one observation. The chain uses TRBV7-9 and TRBJ1-3; D not certain. The V end was cut by 1 base, the J end by 0 bases, with 7 bases between. This CDR3 is 15 amino acids long. Germline values: CDR1 SEHNR, CDR2 FQNEAQ (reference sequence). In nucleotides, the CDR3 is TGTGCCAGCAGCTTAGGGCAGGCCTCTGGAAACACCATATATTTT. Translated, it gives CASSLGQASGNTIYF.

The chain has TRBV7-9 and TRBJ2-7; a possible D gene is TRBD2 (6 bases). Trimming took 5 bases from V and 6 from J, leaving 17 bases between them. The germline V gene has CDR1 SEHNR and CDR2 FQNEAQ (reference sequence). The length of the CDR3 is 14 residues. The CDR3 region has the DNA TGTGCCAGCAGCCCCCAAGGAGGGCCGATCGAGCAGTACTTC. Translating it yields CASSPQGGPIEQYF.

V and J are TRBV5-1 and TRBJ1-1; D may be TRBD1 (6 bases). The CDR3 is 14 amino acids. Germline CDR1 SGHRS, CDR2 YFSETQ. Trimming pared 4 bases from V and 5 bases from J, leaving 15 bases between. The CDR3 is CASSPGFQGTEAFF. The CDR3 nucleotides read TGCGCCAGCAGCCCTGGCTTCCAGGGGACTGAAGCTTTCTTT.